These T cell receptor beta chains were read from a single sample in a study of T cells in Graves' hyperthyroidism and ophthalmopathy. TCRdb passed the multiplex PCR reads through MiXCR, listing each CDR3 protein once. Seen here are about 260,000 distinct CDR3 sequences, less than 30% observed once, and the top ten hold roughly a quarter. Sequencing input: blood. Receptor source: a man aged 35 to 55 with Graves' hyperthyroidism that later progressed to Graves' ophthalmopathy. CDR3s leave out the opening cysteine and the closing phenylalanine or tryptophan. D genes are given only for firm matches.

J gene,V gene,D gene,CDR3 length,CDR3 protein
TRBJ2-3,TRBV12-3/TRBV12-4,TRBD2,12,ASSYSGNVDTQY
TRBJ2-4,TRBV15,.,14,ATSGPGTLAKNIQY
TRBJ2-7,TRBV12-3/TRBV12-4,TRBD2,13,ASSAGLAGGNEQY
TRBJ1-1,TRBV6-1,.,13,ASSEHEDMNTEAF
TRBJ2-5,TRBV11-1,.,14,ASSPRQRQRQETQY
TRBJ1-3,TRBV6-1,.,15,ASSGRNPGASGYTIY
TRBJ2-7,TRBV7-6,.,9,ASSWRGEQY
TRBJ1-1,TRBV6-5,.,12,ASSYGEGPSVAF
TRBJ2-7,TRBV4-1,TRBD2,13,ASSQGIAGTYEQY
TRBJ1-1,TRBV6-1,.,14,ASRLNPGLGNTEAF
TRBJ2-7,TRBV28,.,9,ASRSDYEQY
TRBJ2-2,TRBV15,TRBD1,14,ATSSGQGGDTGELF
TRBJ1-5,TRBV7-3,.,17,ASSLMGTVHTATNQPQH
TRBJ1-6,TRBV20-1,.,12,SAKDPRRNSPLH
TRBJ2-5,TRBV6-2/TRBV6-3,.,12,ASRPRLFQETQY
TRBJ2-7,TRBV6-1,TRBD2,16,ASSGGGGASGSSYEQY
TRBJ1-2,TRBV2,.,12,ASSEGEGLKGYT
TRBJ2-5,TRBV6-5,TRBD2,13,ASSYGLAAQETQY
TRBJ1-5,TRBV12-3/TRBV12-4,.,11,ASRGQLNQPQH
TRBJ2-7,TRBV20-1,.,10,NASGGYYEQY
TRBJ2-2,TRBV6-2/TRBV6-3,TRBD2,14,ASRLGLAGVTGELF
TRBJ1-1,TRBV6-2/TRBV6-3,TRBD1,10,ASRPTGATAR
TRBJ1-5,TRBV9,.,12,ASSVHRDDQPQH
TRBJ1-5,TRBV6-1,TRBD1,15,ASSRTGRYRSNQPQH
TRBJ1-2,TRBV20-1,.,11,SAREAWVVGYT
TRBJ1-2,TRBV6-4,.,14,ASNTPTSSALYGYT
TRBJ1-2,TRBV20-1,.,12,SAGLHAKSYGYT
TRBJ2-2,TRBV7-3,.,12,ASSLRGGSGELF
TRBJ2-7,TRBV12-3/TRBV12-4,TRBD1,13,ASSSGTGASYEQY
TRBJ2-5,TRBV14,.,12,ASSLREQWETQY